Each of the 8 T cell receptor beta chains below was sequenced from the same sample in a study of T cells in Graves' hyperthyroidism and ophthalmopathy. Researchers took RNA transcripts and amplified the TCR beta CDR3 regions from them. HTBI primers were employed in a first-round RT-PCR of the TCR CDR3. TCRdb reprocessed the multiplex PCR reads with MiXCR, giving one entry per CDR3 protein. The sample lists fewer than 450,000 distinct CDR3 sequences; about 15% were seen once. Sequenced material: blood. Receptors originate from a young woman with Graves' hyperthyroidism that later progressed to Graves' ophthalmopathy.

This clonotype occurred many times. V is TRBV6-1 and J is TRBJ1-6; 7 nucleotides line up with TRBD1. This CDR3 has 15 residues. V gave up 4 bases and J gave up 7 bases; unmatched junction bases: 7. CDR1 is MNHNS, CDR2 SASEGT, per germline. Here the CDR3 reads CASSARQGGNSPLHF. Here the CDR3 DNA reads TGTGCCAGCAGTGCTCGACAGGGTGGGAATTCACCCCTCCACTTT.

This CDR3 reads CASIFGGAGTDTQYF. The CDR3 DNA reads TGTGCCAGCATCTTTGGGGGGGCCGGGACAGATACGCAGTATTTT. The J gene is TRBJ2-3, the V gene TRBV6-1, with D perhaps matching TRBD2 (7 bases). Germline V lookup: CDR1 MNHNS, CDR2 SASEGT. Between the trimmed V and J ends, which lost 7 bases and 3 bases, there was a span of 17 bases. This CDR3 region has 15 residues.

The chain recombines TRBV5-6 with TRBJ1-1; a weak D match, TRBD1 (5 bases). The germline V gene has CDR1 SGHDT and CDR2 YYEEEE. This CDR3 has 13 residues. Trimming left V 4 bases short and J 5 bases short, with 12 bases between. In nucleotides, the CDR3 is TGTGCCAGCAGCGCCAGGGTTCGAACTGAAGCTTTCTTT. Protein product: CASSARVRTEAFF.

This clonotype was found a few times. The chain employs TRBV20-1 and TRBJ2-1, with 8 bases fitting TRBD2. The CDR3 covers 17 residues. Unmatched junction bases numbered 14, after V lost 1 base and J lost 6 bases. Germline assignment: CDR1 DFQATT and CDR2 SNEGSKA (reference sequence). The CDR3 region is CSARVHGTRGGSNEQFF. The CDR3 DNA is TGCAGTGCTAGAGTTCACGGGACTAGGGGGGGAAGCAATGAGCAGTTCTTC.

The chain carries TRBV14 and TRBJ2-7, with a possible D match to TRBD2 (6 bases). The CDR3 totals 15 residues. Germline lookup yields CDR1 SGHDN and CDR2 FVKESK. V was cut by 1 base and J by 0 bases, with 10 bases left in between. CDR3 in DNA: TGTGCCAGCAGCCAAGGGTTCGGGAGCTCCTACGAGCAGTACTTC. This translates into CASSQGFGSSYEQYF.

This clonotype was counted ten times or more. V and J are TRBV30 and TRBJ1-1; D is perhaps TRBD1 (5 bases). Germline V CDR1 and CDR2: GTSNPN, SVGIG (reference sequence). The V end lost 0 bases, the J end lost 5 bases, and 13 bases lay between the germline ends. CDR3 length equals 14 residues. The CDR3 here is CAWSVRRVDTEAFF. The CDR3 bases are TGTGCCTGGAGTGTTCGCAGGGTAGATACTGAAGCTTTCTTT.

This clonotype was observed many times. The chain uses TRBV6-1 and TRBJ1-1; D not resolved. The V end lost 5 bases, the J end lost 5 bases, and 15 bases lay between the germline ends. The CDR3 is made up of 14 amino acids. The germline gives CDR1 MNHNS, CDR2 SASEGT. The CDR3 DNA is TGTGCCAGCAGTTCCCGTTATCTGGGGACTGAAGCTTTCTTT. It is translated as CASSSRYLGTEAFF.

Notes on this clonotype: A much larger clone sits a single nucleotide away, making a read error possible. In DNA form, the CDR3 reads TGTGCCTGCAGTTTTCCAGGGTGGGCCGTAGAGCAGTACTTC. Amino acids: CACSFPGWAVEQYF. The chain employs TRBV28 and TRBJ2-7; D may be TRBD1 (5 bases). Germline lookup yields CDR1 MDHEN and CDR2 SYDVKM. This CDR3 is 14 amino acids long.